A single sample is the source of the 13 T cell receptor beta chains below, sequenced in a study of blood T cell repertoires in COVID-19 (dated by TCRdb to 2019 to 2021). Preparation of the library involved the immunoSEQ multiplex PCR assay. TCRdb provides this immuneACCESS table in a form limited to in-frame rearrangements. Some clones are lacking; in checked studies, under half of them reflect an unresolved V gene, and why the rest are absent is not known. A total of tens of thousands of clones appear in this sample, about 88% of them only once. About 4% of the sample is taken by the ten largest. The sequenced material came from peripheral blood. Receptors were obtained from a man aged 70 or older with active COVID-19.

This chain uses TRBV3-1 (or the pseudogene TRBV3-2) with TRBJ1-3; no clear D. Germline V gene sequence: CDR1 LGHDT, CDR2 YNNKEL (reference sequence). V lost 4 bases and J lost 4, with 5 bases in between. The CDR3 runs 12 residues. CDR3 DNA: TGTGCCAGCAGCCCAGCGGGAAACACCATATATTTT. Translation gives CASSPAGNTIYF.

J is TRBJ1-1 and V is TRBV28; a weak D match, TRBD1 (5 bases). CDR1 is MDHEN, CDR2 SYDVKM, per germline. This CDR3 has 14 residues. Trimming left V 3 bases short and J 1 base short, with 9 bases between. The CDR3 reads CASSLVRENTEAFF. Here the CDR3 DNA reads TGTGCCAGCAGTTTGGTCAGGGAGAACACTGAAGCTTTCTTT.

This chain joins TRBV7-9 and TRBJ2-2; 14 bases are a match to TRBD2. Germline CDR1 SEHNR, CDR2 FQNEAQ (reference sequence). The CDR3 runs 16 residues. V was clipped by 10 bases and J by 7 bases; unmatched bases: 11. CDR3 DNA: TGTGCCACCCCGGGACTAGCGGGAGAAAGAAGCGGGGAGCTGTTTTTT. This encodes CATPGLAGERSGELFF.

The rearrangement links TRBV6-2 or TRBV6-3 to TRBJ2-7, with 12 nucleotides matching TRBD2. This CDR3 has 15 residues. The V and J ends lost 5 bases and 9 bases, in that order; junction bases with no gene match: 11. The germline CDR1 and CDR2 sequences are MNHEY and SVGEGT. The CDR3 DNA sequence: TGTGCCAGCAGTCGTCAGACTAGCGGGAGATTATGGCAGTACTTC. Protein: CASSRQTSGRLWQYF.

CDR3 DNA: TGTGCCAGCAGCTTAGACCTTCCCCCTTACGAGCAGTACTTC. Protein: CASSLDLPPYEQYF. V is TRBV11-3 and J is TRBJ2-7, with D unclear. V lost 0 bases, J lost 4 bases, and 10 bases lay in between. CDR1 and CDR2 (germline): SGHNT, YENEEA. The CDR3 sequence is 14 residues long.

The CDR3 here is CAGGTSGYEQYF. The CDR3 region has the DNA TGTGCCGGCGGGACTAGCGGCTACGAGCAGTACTTC. This sequence joins TRBV5-3 and TRBJ2-7; 11 bases match TRBD2. TRBV5-3 is flagged as an ORF with uncertain function. The ends lost 10 bases at V and 3 bases at J; junction bases unmatched: 3. CDR3 length equals 12 residues.

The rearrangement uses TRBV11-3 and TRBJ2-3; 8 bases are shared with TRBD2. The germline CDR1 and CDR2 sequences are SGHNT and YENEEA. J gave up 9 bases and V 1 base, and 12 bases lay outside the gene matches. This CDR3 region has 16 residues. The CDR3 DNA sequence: TGTGCCAGCAGCTTAGCCGCCGGGAGGGCCTTGGGCACGCAGTATTTT. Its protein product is CASSLAAGRALGTQYF.

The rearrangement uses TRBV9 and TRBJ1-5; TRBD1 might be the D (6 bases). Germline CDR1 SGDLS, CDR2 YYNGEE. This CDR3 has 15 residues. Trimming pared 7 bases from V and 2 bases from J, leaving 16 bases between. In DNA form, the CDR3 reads TGTGCCAGCCACAGGGTAAGTGTGCGCAATCAGCCCCAGCATTTT. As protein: CASHRVSVRNQPQHF.

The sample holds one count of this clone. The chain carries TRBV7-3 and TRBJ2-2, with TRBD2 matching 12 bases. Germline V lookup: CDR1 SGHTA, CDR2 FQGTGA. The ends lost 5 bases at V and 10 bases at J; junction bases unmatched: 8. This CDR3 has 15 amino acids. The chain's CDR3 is CASSPGTSGSEELFF. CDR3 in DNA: TGTGCCAGCAGCCCCGGGACTAGCGGGTCAGAGGAGCTGTTTTTT.

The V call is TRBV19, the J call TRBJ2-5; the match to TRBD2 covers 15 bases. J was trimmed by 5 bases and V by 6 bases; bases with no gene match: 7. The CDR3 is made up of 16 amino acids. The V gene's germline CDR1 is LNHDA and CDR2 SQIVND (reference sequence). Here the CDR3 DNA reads TGTGCCAGTAGCCGGACTAGCGGGAGGGCCGGGGAGACCCAGTACTTC. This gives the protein CASSRTSGRAGETQYF.

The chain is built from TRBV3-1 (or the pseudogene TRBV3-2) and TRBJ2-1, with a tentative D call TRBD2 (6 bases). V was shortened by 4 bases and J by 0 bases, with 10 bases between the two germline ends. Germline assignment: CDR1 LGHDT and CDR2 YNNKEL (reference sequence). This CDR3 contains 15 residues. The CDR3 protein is CASSLTGSSYNEQFF. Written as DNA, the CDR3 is TGTGCCAGCAGCCTCACCGGGAGCTCCTACAATGAGCAGTTCTTC.

The DNA for the CDR3 is TGTGCCAGCAGCCCCGGACAGGGGCGCACAGATACGCAGTATTTT. This codes for CASSPGQGRTDTQYF. The chain combines TRBV13 with TRBJ2-3; 9 positions match TRBD1. The CDR3 has 15 amino acids. Germline V lookup: CDR1 PRHDT, CDR2 FYEKMQ (reference sequence). V shed 5 bases and J 1 base; nucleotides not matched to a gene: 4.

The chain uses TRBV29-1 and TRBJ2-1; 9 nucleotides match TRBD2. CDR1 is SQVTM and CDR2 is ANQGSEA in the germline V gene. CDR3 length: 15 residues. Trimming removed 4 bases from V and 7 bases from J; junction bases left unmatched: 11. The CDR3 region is CSVGLRAGGRNEQFF. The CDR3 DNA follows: TGCAGCGTTGGGCTCCGGGCGGGAGGGCGTAATGAGCAGTTCTTC.